The clone carrying this TCR beta chain appeared a single time. What it binds is not known. V gave up 2 bases and J gave up 6 bases, with 15 bases separating them. This CDR3 is 15 amino acids long. In germline, CDR1 is SGHNT, CDR2 YYREEE (reference sequence). This record belongs to a study of cytotoxic CD8 clonotypes in ibrutinib-treated CLL. With sequencing, the targeted depth ranged from 1 in 200,000 to 1 in 1 million T cells. Libraries were prepared by immunoSEQ multiplex PCR; TCRdb keeps only in-frame clonotypes and omits some of them. Of 65,000 to 90,000 clones listed, 70% to 90% are singletons. Study-level points and caveats: Clonality increased at ibrutinib response, then returned toward baseline at progression.

The chain links TRBV5-4 to TRBJ2-1; D is possibly TRBD2 (5 bases). This TCR derives from a human donor with chronic lymphocytic leukemia. The sample here was PBMCs, taken after 24 months of ibrutinib treatment. The CDR3 here is CASSFEGPNLNEQFF. The CDR3 DNA reads TGTGCCAGCAGCTTTGAGGGCCCTAATCTCAATGAGCAGTTCTTC.